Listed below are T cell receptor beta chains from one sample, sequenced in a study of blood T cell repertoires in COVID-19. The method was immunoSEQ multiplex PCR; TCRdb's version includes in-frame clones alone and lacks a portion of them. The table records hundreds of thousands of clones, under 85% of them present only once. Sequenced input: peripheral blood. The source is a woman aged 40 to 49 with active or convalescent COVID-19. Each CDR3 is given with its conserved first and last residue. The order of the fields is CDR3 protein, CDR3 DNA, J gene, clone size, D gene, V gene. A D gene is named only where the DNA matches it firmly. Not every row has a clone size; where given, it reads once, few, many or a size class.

CDR3: CALTGGTNEKLFF; DNA: TGTGCCTTGACAGGGGGCACTAATGAAAAACTGTTTTTT; J: TRBJ1-4; size: NA; D: TRBD1; V: TRBV30
CDR3: CAWSVNRGTEAFF; DNA: TGTGCCTGGAGTGTTAACAGGGGGACTGAAGCTTTCTTT; J: TRBJ1-1; size: NA; D: TRBD1; V: TRBV30
CDR3: CATSGTGGFGDTGELFF; DNA: TGTGCCACTTCCGGGACAGGGGGCTTCGGGGACACCGGGGAGCTGTTTTTT; J: TRBJ2-2; size: NA; D: TRBD1; V: TRBV10-3
CDR3: CATSHGDRVGPQHF; DNA: TGTGCCACCAGTCATGGAGACAGGGTCGGGCCCCAGCATTTT; J: TRBJ1-5; size: NA; D: TRBD1; V: TRBV24-1
CDR3: CASSPLGTGNQPQHF; DNA: TGTGCCAGCTCACCACTGGGGACAGGGAATCAGCCCCAGCATTTT; J: TRBJ1-5; size: NA; D: TRBD1; V: TRBV18
CDR3: CASSVDLASYGYTF; DNA: TGTGCCAGCAGCGTGGACCTAGCTTCGTATGGCTACACCTTC; J: TRBJ1-2; size: few; D: NA; V: TRBV9
CDR3: CASSYVGAKAEAFF; DNA: TGTGCCAGCAGTTACGTGGGGGCGAAGGCTGAAGCTTTCTTT; J: TRBJ1-1; size: few; D: NA; V: TRBV6-6
CDR3: CASRSLPASPGETQYF; DNA: TGCGCCAGCAGGAGTTTGCCGGCTAGCCCGGGAGAGACCCAGTACTTC; J: TRBJ2-5; size: NA; D: NA; V: TRBV5-1
CDR3: CASSSTGTGWDGYTF; DNA: TGTGCCAGCAGCTCCACCGGGACAGGGTGGGATGGCTACACCTTC; J: TRBJ1-2; size: NA; D: TRBD1; V: TRBV7-2
CDR3: CAWSAVGQGRSYGYTF; DNA: TGTGCCTGGAGTGCCGTGGGACAGGGTAGAAGCTATGGCTACACCTTC; J: TRBJ1-2; size: NA; D: TRBD1; V: TRBV30
CDR3: CASSLRDRNYGYTF; DNA: TGCGCCAGCAGCCTCCGGGACAGAAACTATGGCTACACCTTC; J: TRBJ1-2; size: NA; D: TRBD1; V: TRBV10-2
CDR3: CASSLSGGANTGELFF; DNA: TGTGCCAGCAGCTTGTCCGGGGGTGCGAACACCGGGGAGCTGTTTTTT; J: TRBJ2-2; size: NA; D: NA; V: TRBV5-5
CDR3: CASSLRQGDSPLHF; DNA: TGCGCCAGCAGCCTGAGACAGGGAGATTCACCCCTCCACTTT; J: TRBJ1-6; size: few; D: TRBD1; V: TRBV4-1
CDR3: CASSPWDRAPEQYF; DNA: TGTGCCAGCAGTCCGTGGGACAGAGCTCCCGAGCAGTACTTC; J: TRBJ2-7; size: NA; D: TRBD1; V: TRBV2
CDR3: CASNGQSNEKLFF; DNA: TGTGCCAGCAATGGACAGTCTAATGAAAAACTGTTTTTT; J: TRBJ1-4; size: NA; D: NA; V: TRBV2
CDR3: CASRPGQGNGNSPLHF; DNA: TGTGCAAGTCGCCCGGGACAGGGGAATGGAAATTCACCCCTCCACTTT; J: TRBJ1-6; size: once; D: NA; V: TRBV12-2
CDR3: CASSLGTLATNEKLFF; DNA: TGTGCCAGCAGCTTGGGGACACTTGCAACTAATGAAAAACTGTTTTTT; J: TRBJ1-4; size: NA; D: NA; V: TRBV5-4
CDR3: CASSPKTGGRVGYGYTF; DNA: TGTGCCAGCAGTCCAAAGACAGGTGGGCGGGTAGGGTATGGCTACACCTTC; J: TRBJ1-2; size: NA; D: NA; V: TRBV28
CDR3: CASSQGTGGINSPLHF; DNA: TGTGCCAGCAGCCAAGGGACAGGGGGCATTAATTCACCCCTCCACTTT; J: TRBJ1-6; size: few; D: TRBD1; V: TRBV3-1/TRBV3-2
CDR3: CSASMGSGEKLFF; DNA: TGCAGTGCTAGTATGGGGTCGGGGGAAAAACTGTTTTTT; J: TRBJ1-4; size: NA; D: NA; V: TRBV20-1
CDR3: CASSFSGRDQPQHF; DNA: TGTGCCAGCAGTTTCTCGGGGAGGGATCAGCCCCAGCATTTT; J: TRBJ1-5; size: few; D: NA; V: TRBV28
CDR3: CASSPGGAGEILELFF; DNA: TGCGCCAGCAGCCCCGGTGGCGCAGGGGAAATTTTAGAACTGTTTTTT; J: TRBJ1-4; size: NA; D: NA; V: TRBV5-1
CDR3: CASSRDLNTEAFF; DNA: TGTGCCAGCAGTCGGGATCTGAACACTGAAGCTTTCTTT; J: TRBJ1-1; size: NA; D: NA; V: TRBV6-2/TRBV6-3
CDR3: CASSFGTGETPNTEAFF; DNA: TGCGCCAGCAGCTTTGGGACAGGGGAAACCCCCAACACTGAAGCTTTCTTT; J: TRBJ1-1; size: few; D: TRBD1; V: TRBV5-1
CDR3: CASSPDRFNGYTF; DNA: TGTGCCAGCAGCCCGGACAGATTCAATGGCTACACCTTC; J: TRBJ1-2; size: NA; D: NA; V: TRBV12-3/TRBV12-4
CDR3: CAVEGGANVLTF; DNA: TGTGCCGTGGAGGGTGGGGCCAACGTCCTGACTTTC; J: TRBJ2-6; size: NA; D: NA; V: TRBV30
CDR3: CASSRSSTGPSNQPQHF; DNA: TGTGCCAGCAGCCGTTCCTCCACAGGACCAAGCAATCAGCCCCAGCATTTT; J: TRBJ1-5; size: NA; D: NA; V: TRBV7-6
CDR3: CASSFAGTVSSPLHF; DNA: TGTGCCAGCAGTTTCGCTGGGACAGTTAGTTCACCCCTCCACTTT; J: TRBJ1-6; size: NA; D: TRBD1; V: TRBV6-2/TRBV6-3
CDR3: CASSSNTGVGYGYTF; DNA: TGTGCCAGCAGCTCGAATACAGGGGTGGGGTATGGCTACACCTTC; J: TRBJ1-2; size: NA; D: TRBD1; V: TRBV7-2
CDR3: CASSIERVAKGVSSYNSPLHF; DNA: TGTGCCAGTAGTATAGAGAGGGTCGCGAAGGGGGTAAGCTCCTATAATTCACCCCTCCACTTT; J: TRBJ1-6; size: few; D: NA; V: TRBV19
CDR3: CASSQVRIAEPGNTIYF; DNA: TGTGCCAGCAGCCAAGTGAGGATCGCAGAGCCTGGAAACACCATATATTTT; J: TRBJ1-3; size: NA; D: NA; V: TRBV3-1/TRBV3-2
CDR3: CASSERFPGQETQYF; DNA: TGTGCCAGCAGTGAAAGGTTCCCAGGGCAAGAGACCCAGTACTTC; J: TRBJ2-5; size: NA; D: NA; V: TRBV6-1
CDR3: CASSAGTSWRAEAFF; DNA: TGTGCCAGTAGTGCCGGGACTTCTTGGCGCGCTGAAGCTTTCTTT; J: TRBJ1-1; size: once; D: NA; V: TRBV19
CDR3: CATQGTGATSSDTQYF; DNA: TGTGCCACCCAGGGAACAGGGGCCACATCTTCAGATACGCAGTATTTT; J: TRBJ2-3; size: NA; D: TRBD1; V: TRBV24-1
CDR3: CASSRLQSYGYTF; DNA: TGCGCCAGCAGCCGCTTACAGTCCTATGGCTACACCTTC; J: TRBJ1-2; size: NA; D: NA; V: TRBV4-1
CDR3: CASSPRTGNTGELFF; DNA: TGCGCCAGCAGCCCGAGGACAGGGAACACCGGGGAGCTGTTTTTT; J: TRBJ2-2; size: NA; D: TRBD1; V: TRBV5-1
CDR3: CASSLGRSNQPQHF; DNA: TGTGCCAGCAGCCTCGGCAGGAGCAATCAGCCCCAGCATTTT; J: TRBJ1-5; size: NA; D: NA; V: TRBV3-1/TRBV3-2
CDR3: CASSPPGDKNIQYF; DNA: TGTGCCAGCAGCCCGCCAGGGGACAAAAACATTCAGTACTTC; J: TRBJ2-4; size: NA; D: NA; V: TRBV28
CDR3: CASSVAGDKHTEAFF; DNA: TGTGCCAGCAGTGTGGCAGGGGATAAACACACTGAAGCTTTCTTT; J: TRBJ1-1; size: once; D: NA; V: TRBV2
CDR3: CASSYQGAGYTF; DNA: TGTGCCAGCAGTTACCAGGGGGCTGGCTACACCTTC; J: TRBJ1-2; size: NA; D: TRBD1; V: TRBV12-3/TRBV12-4
CDR3: CASSPGAGDTQYF; DNA: TGTGCCAGCTCACCAGGTGCCGGAGATACGCAGTATTTT; J: TRBJ2-3; size: NA; D: NA; V: TRBV18
CDR3: CASRLGWTTNTEAFF; DNA: TGTGCCAGCAGGTTGGGATGGACAACCAACACTGAAGCTTTCTTT; J: TRBJ1-1; size: NA; D: NA; V: TRBV5-6
CDR3: CASSTDRDGNYGYTF; DNA: TGTGCCAGTAGTACGGACAGGGACGGGAACTATGGCTACACCTTC; J: TRBJ1-2; size: NA; D: TRBD1; V: TRBV19
CDR3: CASSTGLLSGNTIYF; DNA: TGTGCCAGCAGTACAGGGTTACTCTCTGGAAACACCATATATTTT; J: TRBJ1-3; size: NA; D: NA; V: TRBV6-5
CDR3: CASSGGQTPYGYTF; DNA: TGTGCCAGCAGCGGGGGACAGACGCCCTATGGCTACACCTTC; J: TRBJ1-2; size: once; D: TRBD1; V: TRBV28
CDR3: CASSELQGIYGYTF; DNA: TGTGCCAGCAGCGAACTACAGGGGATCTATGGCTACACCTTC; J: TRBJ1-2; size: NA; D: TRBD1; V: TRBV2
CDR3: CASIEQGRDTEAFF; DNA: TGTGCCAGTATCGAACAGGGCCGGGACACTGAAGCTTTCTTT; J: TRBJ1-1; size: NA; D: NA; V: TRBV19
CDR3: CASSPPGGEGSPLHF; DNA: TGTGCCAGCAGTCCCCCCGGGGGGGAAGGTTCACCCCTCCACTTT; J: TRBJ1-6; size: NA; D: NA; V: TRBV28